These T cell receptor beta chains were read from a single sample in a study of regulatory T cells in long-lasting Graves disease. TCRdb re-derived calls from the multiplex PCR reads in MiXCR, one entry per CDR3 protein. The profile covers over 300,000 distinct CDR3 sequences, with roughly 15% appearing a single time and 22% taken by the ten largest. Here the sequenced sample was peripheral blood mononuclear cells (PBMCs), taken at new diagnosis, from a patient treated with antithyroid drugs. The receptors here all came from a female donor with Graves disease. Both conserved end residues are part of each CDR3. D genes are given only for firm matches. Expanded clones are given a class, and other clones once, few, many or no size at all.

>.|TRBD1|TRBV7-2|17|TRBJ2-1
TGTGCCAGCAGCCCCCACTTCGGGACAGGGTTCTCTTATGAGCAGTTCTTC
CASSPHFGTGFSYEQFF
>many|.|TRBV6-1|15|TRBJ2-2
TGTGCCAGCAGTGAAGGGGGCCTTGGTACCGGGGAGCTGTTTTTT
CASSEGGLGTGELFF
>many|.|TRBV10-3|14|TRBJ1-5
TGTGCCATCAGTGAGAGCGCGGGCAATCAGCCCCAGCATTTT
CAISESAGNQPQHF
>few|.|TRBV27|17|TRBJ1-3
TGTGCCAGCAGTTCCTTGGTCCTGGGGACACCTGGAAACACCATATATTTT
CASSSLVLGTPGNTIYF
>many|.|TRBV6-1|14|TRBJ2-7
TGTGCCAGCAGTGACACAGGCCGAACCTACGAGCAGTACTTC
CASSDTGRTYEQYF
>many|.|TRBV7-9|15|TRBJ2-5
TGTGCCAGCAGATTTTCCAGACTCGGCTGGGAGACCCAGTACTTC
CASRFSRLGWETQYF
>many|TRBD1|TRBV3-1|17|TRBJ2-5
TGTGCCAGCAGCCAAGATAGGGGGACAGGGGACCAAGAGACCCAGTACTTC
CASSQDRGTGDQETQYF
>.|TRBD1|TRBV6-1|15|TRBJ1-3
TGTGCCAGCAACTACAGGGGTGGTAGTGGAAACACCATATATTTT
CASNYRGGSGNTIYF
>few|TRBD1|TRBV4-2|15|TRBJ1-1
TGTGCCAGCAGCCCTAGGGGACAGGCGAACACTGAAGCTTTCTTT
CASSPRGQANTEAFF
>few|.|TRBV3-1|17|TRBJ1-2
TGTGCCAGCAGCCAAGATAGCCTGGGGGGCGGTAACTATGGCTACACCTTC
CASSQDSLGGGNYGYTF
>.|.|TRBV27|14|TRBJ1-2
TGTGCCAGCAGCACCTCGGGAGGGGCCTGGGGCTACACCTTC
CASSTSGGAWGYTF
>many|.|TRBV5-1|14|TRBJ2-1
TGCGCCAGCAGCTGGGGGGGCGCGGGAAATGAGCAGTTCTTC
CASSWGGAGNEQFF
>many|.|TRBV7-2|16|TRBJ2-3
TGTGCCAGCAGCACAACTGCTCGGGAGACCGCAGATACGCAGTATTTT
CASSTTARETADTQYF
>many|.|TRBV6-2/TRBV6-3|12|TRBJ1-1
TGTGCCAGCAGTGACAGTGTCTCTGAAGCTTTCTTT
CASSDSVSEAFF
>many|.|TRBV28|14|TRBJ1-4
TGTGCCAGCAGTTTACTGGGGGAAGGAGAAAAACTGTTTTTT
CASSLLGEGEKLFF
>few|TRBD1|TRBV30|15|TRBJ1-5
TGTGCCTGGAGTGTCGATTCAGGGGGTAATCAGCCCCAGCATTTT
CAWSVDSGGNQPQHF
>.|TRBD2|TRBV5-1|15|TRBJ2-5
TGCGCCAGCAGCGGGACTAGCGGGAACCAAGAGACCCAGTACTTC
CASSGTSGNQETQYF
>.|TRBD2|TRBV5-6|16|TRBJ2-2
TGTGCCAGCAGCGTGACTAGCGGGTCTCGCACCGGGGAGCTGTTTTTT
CASSVTSGSRTGELFF
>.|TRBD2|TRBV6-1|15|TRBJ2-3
TGTGCCAGCAGCCTGACTAGCGGGGGGCCAGATACGCAGTATTTT
CASSLTSGGPDTQYF
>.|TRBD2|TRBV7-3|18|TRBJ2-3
TGTGCCAGCAGCTTAAGAGGGACTAGCTCAAGGGGGGCAGATACGCAGTATTTT
CASSLRGTSSRGADTQYF
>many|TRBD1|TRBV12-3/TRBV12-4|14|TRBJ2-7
TGTGCCAGCAGTCGAACAGGGGGCTCCTACGAGCAGTACTTC
CASSRTGGSYEQYF
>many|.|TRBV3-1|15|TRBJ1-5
TGTGCCAGCAGCCAGGACCCTAGGGGCAATCAGCCCCAGCATTTT
CASSQDPRGNQPQHF
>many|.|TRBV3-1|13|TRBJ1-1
TGTGCCAGCAGCCTTCACCGGCCCTCCGAAGCTTTCTTT
CASSLHRPSEAFF
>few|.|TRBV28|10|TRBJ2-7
TGTGCCAGCAGTCGGTACGAGCAGTACTTC
CASSRYEQYF
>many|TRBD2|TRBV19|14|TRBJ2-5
TGTGCCAGCGGACTAGCGGGGTACCAAGAGACCCAGTACTTC
CASGLAGYQETQYF
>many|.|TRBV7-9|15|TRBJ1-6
TGTGCCAGCAGCCCGGTATTGGGGGGTTATTCACCCCTCCACTTT
CASSPVLGGYSPLHF
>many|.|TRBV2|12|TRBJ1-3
TGTGCCAGCGGAACCGGGGGGACCGTTGGATATTTT
CASGTGGTVGYF
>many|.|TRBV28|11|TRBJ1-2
TGTGCCAGCAGTTTCTTCGGCGGCTACACCTTC
CASSFFGGYTF
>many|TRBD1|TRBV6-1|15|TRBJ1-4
TGTGCCAGCAGATCGACAGGGTATCGCGCAGAAAAACTGTTTTTT
CASRSTGYRAEKLFF
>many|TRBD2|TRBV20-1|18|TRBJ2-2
TGCAGTGCTAGAGATGAAAGCGGGAGTGGCCCGAACACCGGGGAGCTGTTTTTT
CSARDESGSGPNTGELFF
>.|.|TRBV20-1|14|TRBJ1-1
TGCAGTGCTGGGGGGGGGGGGCCTCCGGCGGTAGCTTTCTTT
CSAGGGGPPAVAFF
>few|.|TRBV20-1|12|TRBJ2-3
TGCAGTGGGATGTTCCCCACAGATACGCAGTATTTT
CSGMFPTDTQYF
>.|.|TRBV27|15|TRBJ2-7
TGTGCCAGCAGTTTATATTTTGGTTATCGAGGGGGGCAGTACTTC
CASSLYFGYRGGQYF
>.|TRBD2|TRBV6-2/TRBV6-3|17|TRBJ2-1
TGTGCCAGCAGTTACTTGGTTGGGCGGGGGGGCGGCGATGAGCAGTTCTTC
CASSYLVGRGGGDEQFF
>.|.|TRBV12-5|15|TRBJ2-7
TGTGCTAGTGGTTTAGGACCTGCAGTGAATTACGAGCAGTACTTC
CASGLGPAVNYEQYF
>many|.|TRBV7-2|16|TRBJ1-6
TGTGCCAGCAGCTTATTCGGGGGGAGTGTGGATTCACCCCTCCACTTT
CASSLFGGSVDSPLHF
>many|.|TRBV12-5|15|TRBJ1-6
TGTGCTAGCGGATACTGGATCGGGGCCCTGTCACCCCTCCACTTT
CASGYWIGALSPLHF